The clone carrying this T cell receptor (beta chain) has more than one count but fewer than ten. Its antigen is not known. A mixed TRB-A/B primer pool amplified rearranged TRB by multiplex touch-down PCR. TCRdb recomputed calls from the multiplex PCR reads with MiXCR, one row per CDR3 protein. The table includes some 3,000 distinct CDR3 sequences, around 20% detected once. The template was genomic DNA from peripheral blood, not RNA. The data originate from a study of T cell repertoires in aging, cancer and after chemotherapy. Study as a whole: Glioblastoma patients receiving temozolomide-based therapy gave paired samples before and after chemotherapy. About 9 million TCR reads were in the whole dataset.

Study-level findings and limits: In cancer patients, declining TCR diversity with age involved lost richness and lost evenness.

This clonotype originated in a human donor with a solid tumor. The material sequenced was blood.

CDR3 region: CASSESRVSGNTIYF. The CDR3 DNA sequence: TGCGCCAGCAGTGAGTCTAGGGTCTCTGGAAACACCATATATTTT. This chain uses TRBV10-2 with TRBJ1-3; D is uncertain. The ends were cut back, 0 bases at V and 0 bases at J, with 6 bases in the middle. This CDR3 is 15 amino acids long. Germline V gene data show CDR1 as WSHSY and CDR2 as SAAADI.